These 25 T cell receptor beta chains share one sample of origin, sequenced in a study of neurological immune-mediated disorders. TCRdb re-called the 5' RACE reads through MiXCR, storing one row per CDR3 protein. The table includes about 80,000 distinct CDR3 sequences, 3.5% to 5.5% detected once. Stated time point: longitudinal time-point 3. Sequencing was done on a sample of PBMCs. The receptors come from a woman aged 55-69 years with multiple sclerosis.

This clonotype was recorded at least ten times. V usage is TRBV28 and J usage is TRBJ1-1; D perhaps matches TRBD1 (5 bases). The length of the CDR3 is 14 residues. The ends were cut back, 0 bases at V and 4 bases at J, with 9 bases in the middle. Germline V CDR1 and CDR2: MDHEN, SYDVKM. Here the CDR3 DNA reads TGTGCCAGCAGTTTATGGGGGGGAAGCACTGAAGCTTTCTTT. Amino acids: CASSLWGGSTEAFF.

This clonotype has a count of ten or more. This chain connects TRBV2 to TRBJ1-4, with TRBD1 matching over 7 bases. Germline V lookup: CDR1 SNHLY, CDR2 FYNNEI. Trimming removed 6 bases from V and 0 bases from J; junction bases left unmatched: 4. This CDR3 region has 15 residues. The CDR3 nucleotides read TGTGCCAGCAGACGGGACAGTGCAACTAATGAAAAACTGTTTTTT. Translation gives CASRRDSATNEKLFF.

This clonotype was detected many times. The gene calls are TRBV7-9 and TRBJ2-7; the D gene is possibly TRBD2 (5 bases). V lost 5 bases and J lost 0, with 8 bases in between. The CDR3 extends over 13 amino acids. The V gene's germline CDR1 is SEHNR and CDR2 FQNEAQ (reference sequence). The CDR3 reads CASSPGNSYEQYF. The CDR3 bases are TGTGCCAGCAGCCCGGGGAACTCCTACGAGCAGTACTTC.

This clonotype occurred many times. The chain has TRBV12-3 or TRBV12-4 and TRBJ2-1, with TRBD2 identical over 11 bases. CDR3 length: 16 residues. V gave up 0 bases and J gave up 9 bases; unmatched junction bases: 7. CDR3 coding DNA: TGTGCCAGCAGTTTAGCGAGTAGCGGGGGGGCCCGTGAGCAGTTCTTC. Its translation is CASSLASSGGAREQFF.

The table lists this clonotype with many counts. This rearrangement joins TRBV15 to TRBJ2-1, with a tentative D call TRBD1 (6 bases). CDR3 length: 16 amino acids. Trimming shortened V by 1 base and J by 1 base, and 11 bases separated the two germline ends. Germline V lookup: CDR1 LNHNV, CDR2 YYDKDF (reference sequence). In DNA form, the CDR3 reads TGTGCCACCAGCAGAGCTAAAGGACAGTCCTACAATGAGCAGTTCTTC. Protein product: CATSRAKGQSYNEQFF. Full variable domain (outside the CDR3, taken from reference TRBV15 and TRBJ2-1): DAMVIQNPRYQVTQFGKPVTLSCSQTLNHNVMYWYQQKSSQAPKLLFHYYDKDFNNEADTPDNFQSRRPNTSFCFLDIRSPGLGDTAMYLCATSRAKGQSYNEQFFGPGTRLTVL.

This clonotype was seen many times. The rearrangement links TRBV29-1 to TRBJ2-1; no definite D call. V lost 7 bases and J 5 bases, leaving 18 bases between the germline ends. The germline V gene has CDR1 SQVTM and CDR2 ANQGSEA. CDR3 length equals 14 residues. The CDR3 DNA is TGCAGCGCCCGATCCCCGTTGGGAAACAATGAGCAGTTCTTC. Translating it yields CSARSPLGNNEQFF.

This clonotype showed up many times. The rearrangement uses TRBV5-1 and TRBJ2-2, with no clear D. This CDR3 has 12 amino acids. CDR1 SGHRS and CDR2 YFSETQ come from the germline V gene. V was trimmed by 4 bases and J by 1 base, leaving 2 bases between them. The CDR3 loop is CASSQNTGELFF. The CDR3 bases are TGCGCCAGCAGCCAGAACACCGGGGAGCTGTTTTTT.

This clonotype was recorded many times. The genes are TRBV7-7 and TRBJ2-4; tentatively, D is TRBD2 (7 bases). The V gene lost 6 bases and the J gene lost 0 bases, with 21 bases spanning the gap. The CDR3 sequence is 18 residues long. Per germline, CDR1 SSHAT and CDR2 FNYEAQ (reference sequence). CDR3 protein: CASSLRGRGGLAKNIQYF. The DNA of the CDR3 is TGTGCCAGCAGTTTAAGGGGGAGGGGGGGACTAGCCAAAAACATTCAGTACTTC.

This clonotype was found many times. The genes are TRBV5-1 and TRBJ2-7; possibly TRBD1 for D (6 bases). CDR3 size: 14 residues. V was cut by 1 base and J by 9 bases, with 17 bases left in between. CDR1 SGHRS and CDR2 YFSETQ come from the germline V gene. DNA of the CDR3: TGCGCCAGCAGCTTGAACGGGGCGACAGGCGGGCAGTACTTC. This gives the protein CASSLNGATGGQYF.

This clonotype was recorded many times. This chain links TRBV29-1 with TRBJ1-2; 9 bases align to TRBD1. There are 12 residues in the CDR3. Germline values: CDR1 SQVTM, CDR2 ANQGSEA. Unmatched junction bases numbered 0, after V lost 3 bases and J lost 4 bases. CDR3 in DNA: TGCAGCGTTGAGGGACAGGGCTATGGCTACACCTTC. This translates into CSVEGQGYGYTF.

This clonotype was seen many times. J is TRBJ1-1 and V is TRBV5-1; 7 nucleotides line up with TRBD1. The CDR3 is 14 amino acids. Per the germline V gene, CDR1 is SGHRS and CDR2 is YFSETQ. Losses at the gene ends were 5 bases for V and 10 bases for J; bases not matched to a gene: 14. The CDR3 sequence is CASSLGTVIARAFF. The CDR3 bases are TGCGCCAGCAGTTTAGGGACAGTTATTGCTAGAGCTTTCTTT.

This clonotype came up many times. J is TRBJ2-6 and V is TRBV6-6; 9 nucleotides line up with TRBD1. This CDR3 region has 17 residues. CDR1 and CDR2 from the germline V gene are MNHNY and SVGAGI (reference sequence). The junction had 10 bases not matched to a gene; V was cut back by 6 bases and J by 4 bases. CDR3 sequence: CASSYPGQGIGANVLTF. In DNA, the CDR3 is TGTGCCAGCAGCTACCCAGGACAGGGGATAGGGGCCAACGTCCTGACTTTC.

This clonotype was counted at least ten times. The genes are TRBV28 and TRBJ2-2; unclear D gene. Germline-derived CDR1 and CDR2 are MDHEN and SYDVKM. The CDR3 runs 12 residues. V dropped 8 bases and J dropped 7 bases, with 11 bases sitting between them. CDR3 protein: CASSGPHGELFF. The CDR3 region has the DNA TGTGCCAGCTCCGGGCCCCACGGGGAGCTGTTTTTT. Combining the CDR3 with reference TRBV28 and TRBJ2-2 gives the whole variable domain DVKVTQSSRYLVKRTGEKVFLECVQDMDHENMFWYRQDPGLGLRLIYFSYDVKMKEKGDIPEGYSVSREKKERFSLILESASTNQTSMYLCASSGPHGELFFGEGSRLTVL.

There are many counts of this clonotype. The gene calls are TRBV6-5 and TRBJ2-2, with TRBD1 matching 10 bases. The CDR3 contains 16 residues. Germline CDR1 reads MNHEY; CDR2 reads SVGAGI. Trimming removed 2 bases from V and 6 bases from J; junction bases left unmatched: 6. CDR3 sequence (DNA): TGTGCCAGCAGTTACCGTGGGACAGGGGTCCCCGGGGAGCTGTTTTTT. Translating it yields CASSYRGTGVPGELFF.

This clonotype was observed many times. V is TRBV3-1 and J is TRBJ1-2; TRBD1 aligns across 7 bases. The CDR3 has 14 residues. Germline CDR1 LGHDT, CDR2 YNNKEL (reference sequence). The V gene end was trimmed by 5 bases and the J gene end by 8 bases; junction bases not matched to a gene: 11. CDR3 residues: CASSELGGGSGYTF. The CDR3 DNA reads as TGTGCCAGCAGCGAACTTGGAGGGGGCAGCGGCTACACCTTC.

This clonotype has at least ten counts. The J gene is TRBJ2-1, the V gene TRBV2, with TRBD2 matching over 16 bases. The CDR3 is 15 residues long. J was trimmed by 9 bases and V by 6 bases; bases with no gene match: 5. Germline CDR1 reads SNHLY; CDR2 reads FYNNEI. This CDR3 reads CASSGTSGGVPEQFF. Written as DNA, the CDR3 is TGTGCCAGCAGCGGGACTAGCGGGGGGGTGCCTGAGCAGTTCTTC.

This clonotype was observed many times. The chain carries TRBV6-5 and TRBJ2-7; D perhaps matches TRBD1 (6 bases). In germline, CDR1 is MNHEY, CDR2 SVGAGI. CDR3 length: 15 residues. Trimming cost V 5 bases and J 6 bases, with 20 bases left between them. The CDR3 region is CASSPLSPQGGEQYF. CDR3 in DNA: TGTGCCAGCAGTCCCTTGAGCCCCCAAGGGGGCGAGCAGTACTTC.

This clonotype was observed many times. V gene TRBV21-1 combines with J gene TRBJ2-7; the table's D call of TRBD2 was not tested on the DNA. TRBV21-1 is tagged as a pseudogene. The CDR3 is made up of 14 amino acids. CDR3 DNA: TGTGCCAGCAGTGGAGGGGTACTAGCCTACGAGCAGTACTTC. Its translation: CASSGGVLAYEQYF.

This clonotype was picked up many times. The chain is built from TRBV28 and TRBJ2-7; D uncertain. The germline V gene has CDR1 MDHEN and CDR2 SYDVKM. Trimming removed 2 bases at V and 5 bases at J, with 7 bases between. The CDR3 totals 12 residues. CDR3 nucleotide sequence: TGTGCCAGCAGTTTAGAGGTACACGAGCAGTACTTC. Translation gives CASSLEVHEQYF.

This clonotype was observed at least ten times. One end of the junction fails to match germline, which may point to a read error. CDR3 in amino acids: CASSLDGNYGYTF. The CDR3 DNA reads as TGCGCCAGCAGCTTGGACGGGAACTATGGCTACACCTTC. The rearrangement uses TRBV7-9 and TRBJ1-2; D is undetermined. This CDR3 has 13 amino acids. Germline assignment: CDR1 SEHNR and CDR2 FQNEAQ (reference sequence).

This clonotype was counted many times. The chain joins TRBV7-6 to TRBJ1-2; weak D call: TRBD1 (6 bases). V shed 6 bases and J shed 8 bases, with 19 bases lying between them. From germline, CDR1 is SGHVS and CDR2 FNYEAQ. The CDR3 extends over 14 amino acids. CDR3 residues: CASRPNPQGGGYTF. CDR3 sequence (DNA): TGTGCCAGCAGACCAAACCCACAGGGTGGCGGCTACACCTTC.

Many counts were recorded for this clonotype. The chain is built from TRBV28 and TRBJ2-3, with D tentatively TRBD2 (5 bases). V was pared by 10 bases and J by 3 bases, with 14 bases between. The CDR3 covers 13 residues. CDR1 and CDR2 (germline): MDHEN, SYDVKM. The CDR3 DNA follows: TGTGCCACCATGAGAGGGTCGACAGATACGCAGTATTTT. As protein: CATMRGSTDTQYF.

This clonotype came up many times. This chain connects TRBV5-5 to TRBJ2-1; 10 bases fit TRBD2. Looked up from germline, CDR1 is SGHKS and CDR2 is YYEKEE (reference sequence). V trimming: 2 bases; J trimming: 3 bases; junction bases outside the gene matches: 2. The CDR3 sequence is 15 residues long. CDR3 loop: CASSFTSGVYNEQFF. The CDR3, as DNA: TGTGCCAGCAGCTTCACTAGCGGGGTCTACAATGAGCAGTTCTTC.

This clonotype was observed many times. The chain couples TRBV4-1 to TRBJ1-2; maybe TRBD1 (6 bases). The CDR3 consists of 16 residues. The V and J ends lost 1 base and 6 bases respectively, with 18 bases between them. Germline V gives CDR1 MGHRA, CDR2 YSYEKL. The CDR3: CASSQVGRDTKNGYTF. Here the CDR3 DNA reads TGCGCCAGCAGCCAAGTGGGGAGGGACACAAAAAATGGCTACACCTTC.

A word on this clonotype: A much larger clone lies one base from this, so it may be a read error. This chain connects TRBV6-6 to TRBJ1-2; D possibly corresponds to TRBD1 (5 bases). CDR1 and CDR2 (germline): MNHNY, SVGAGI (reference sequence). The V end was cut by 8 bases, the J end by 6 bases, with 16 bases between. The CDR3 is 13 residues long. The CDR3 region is CASGLHPTDGYTF. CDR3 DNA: TGTGCCAGCGGTTTACACCCGACAGATGGCTACACCTTC.